This T cell receptor (beta chain) is from a study of long-term antiretroviral therapy in people with HIV. Runs used v3.0 of the immunoSEQ assay and were done at survey level. Assay used: immunoSEQ multiplex PCR; TCRdb lists only in-frame clones, some missing. The sample consists of tens of thousands of clones, about 85% of them appearing once. Findings of the study overall: Someone took the blood between about 2003 and 2017, maybe while older ART regimens were in use.

As regards this clone: Its antigen is unidentified.

V gave up 5 bases and J gave up 2 bases, with 25 bases separating them. The CDR3 is 18 amino acids. Germline loops: CDR1 SGHNT, CDR2 YYREEE (reference sequence). The TCR sequence derives from a man aged 50-60 years with HIV. The chain combines TRBV5-4 with TRBJ2-5, with D possibly matching TRBD1 (5 bases). The source material was unsorted PBMCs, sampled approximately 5 years before starting antiretroviral therapy. For the CDR3, the DNA is TGTGCCAGCAGGGGGCCAGGTGCAGATACACATTCGCAAGAGACCCAGTACTTC. It codes for CASRGPGADTHSQETQYF. The complete variable domain, with remaining parts taken from reference TRBV5-4 and TRBJ2-5, reads ETGVTQSPTHLIKTRGQQVTLRCSSQSGHNTVSWYQQALGQGPQFIFQYYREEENGRGNFPPRFSGLQFPNYSSELNVNALELDDSALYLCASRGPGADTHSQETQYFGPGTRLLVL.